The next 32 T cell receptor beta chains were all read from a single sample in a study of identical twins. TCRdb re-called the 5' RACE reads through MiXCR, storing one row per CDR3 protein. The sample has approximately 500,000 distinct CDR3 sequences; roughly 15% are singletons. The same specimen was also included in a second study, on yellow fever vaccine responses in identical twins.

The source material was CD4+ T cells sorted from blood. These receptors all come from a woman under 30 in good health.

This clonotype was detected a few times. J is TRBJ2-7 and V is TRBV12-3 or TRBV12-4; TRBD1 might be the D (6 bases). The CDR3 covers 13 residues. The V gene lost 7 bases and the J gene lost 5 bases, with 15 bases spanning the gap. CDR3 bases: TGTGCCAGCAAACAGGGTTCATCCAACGAGCAGTACTTC. It encodes CASKQGSSNEQYF.

This clonotype was detected many times. This chain joins TRBV12-3 or TRBV12-4 and TRBJ1-5; D is unresolved. The CDR3 is 16 amino acids. V was trimmed by 3 bases and J by 1 base, leaving 13 bases between them. CDR3 amino acids: CASSFQSSRSNQPQHF. CDR3 sequence (DNA): TGTGCCAGCAGTTTTCAGTCATCTCGGAGCAATCAGCCCCAGCATTTT.

In its sample, this clonotype was seen a few times. The J gene is TRBJ1-1, the V gene TRBV9; D ambiguous. This CDR3 region has 13 residues. The V gene lost 0 bases and the J gene lost 4 bases, with 7 bases spanning the gap. Germline V gene lookup returns CDR1 SGDLS and CDR2 YYNGEE. This CDR3 reads CASSVEAGTEAFF. The CDR3 bases are TGTGCCAGCAGCGTAGAAGCGGGCACTGAAGCTTTCTTT.

The CDR3 bases are TGTGCCAGCAGTGGGTCCGCGGGGGGCGAGCAGTACGTC. Translation gives CASSGSAGGEQYV. This chain joins TRBV2 and TRBJ2-7; TRBD2 agrees at 8 bases. V dropped 4 bases and J dropped 6; count of bases not matched to a gene: 5. Germline CDR1 is SNHLY and CDR2 is FYNNEI. CDR3 length equals 13 residues.

This clonotype showed up just a few times. The rearrangement uses TRBV20-1 and TRBJ1-1, with 8 bases fitting TRBD1. The germline V gene has CDR1 DFQATT and CDR2 SNEGSKA (reference sequence). The CDR3 is 14 residues long. V lost 4 bases, J lost 4 bases, and 8 bases stayed unmatched. The CDR3 sequence is CSATDSTGGTEAFF. In DNA, the CDR3 is TGCAGTGCTACGGACAGTACAGGGGGCACTGAAGCTTTCTTT.

This clonotype has at least ten counts. This chain joins TRBV5-1 and TRBJ2-1; no definite D call. Germline CDR1 and CDR2: SGHRS and YFSETQ. The CDR3 extends over 14 amino acids. Trimming stripped 0 bases from V and 4 bases from J, with 8 bases between. The CDR3 DNA reads as TGCGCCAGCAGCTTGGTTGCCGATTACAATGAGCAGTTCTTC. As protein: CASSLVADYNEQFF.

The table lists this clonotype with many counts. The rearrangement joins TRBV10-3 to TRBJ1-1, with D tentatively TRBD1 (5 bases). Trimming shortened V by 3 bases and J by 5 bases, and 10 bases separated the two germline ends. CDR3 size: 13 residues. Germline CDR1 is ENHRY and CDR2 is SYGVKD. This CDR3 is CAISDGGSTEAFF. Written as DNA, the CDR3 is TGTGCCATCAGTGACGGGGGTTCGACTGAAGCTTTCTTT.

The chain is built from TRBV5-1 and TRBJ2-2; TRBD2 matches at 8 bases. Germline CDR1 is SGHRS and CDR2 is YFSETQ. CDR3 length equals 15 residues. The ends lost 4 bases at V and 6 bases at J; junction bases unmatched: 8. CDR3: CASSPGGVLPGELFF. In DNA form, the CDR3 reads TGCGCCAGCAGCCCCGGGGGGGTCCTCCCCGGGGAGCTGTTTTTT.

This chain links TRBV5-1 with TRBJ2-1; D gene unclear. This CDR3 region has 17 residues. Germline V gene lookup returns CDR1 SGHRS and CDR2 YFSETQ. Between the trimmed V and J ends, which lost 0 bases and 5 bases, there was a span of 18 bases. CDR3 nucleotide sequence: TGCGCCAGCAGCTTGGTTGTCAGTCCCGAACGGGACAATGAGCAGTTCTTC. This encodes CASSLVVSPERDNEQFF.

The chain joins TRBV11-3 to TRBJ2-3; D is ambiguous. V lost 6 bases and J 1 base, leaving 8 bases between the germline ends. The CDR3 consists of 13 residues. The germline V gene encodes CDR1 SGHNT and CDR2 YENEEA. The CDR3 sequence: CASSVPGTDTQYF. In nucleotides, the CDR3 is TGTGCCAGCAGTGTACCGGGCACAGATACGCAGTATTTT. Filled out from reference TRBV11-3 and TRBJ2-3, the complete variable domain reads EAGVVQSPRYKIIEKKQPVAFWCNPISGHNTLYWYLQNLGQGPELLIRYENEEAVDDSQLPKDRFSAERLKGVDSTLKIQPAELGDSAVYLCASSVPGTDTQYFGPGTRLTVL.

The chain carries TRBV7-9 and TRBJ2-5; a weak D match, TRBD2 (6 bases). CDR1 and CDR2 from the germline V gene are SEHNR and FQNEAQ (reference sequence). This CDR3 has 12 residues. Deletions cut 6 bases from V and 1 base from J, with 6 bases between. The CDR3 sequence: CASRGGQETQYF. The CDR3, as DNA: TGTGCCAGCAGGGGGGGCCAAGAGACCCAGTACTTC.

Only a few counts were recorded for this clonotype. The rearrangement joins TRBV28 to TRBJ1-2; TRBD1 matches at 10 bases. The CDR3 loop spans 16 amino acids. Germline CDR1 reads MDHEN; CDR2 reads SYDVKM. V lost 4 bases to trimming and J lost 5 bases; unmatched junction nucleotides: 10. The CDR3 is CASSSTGTGVWYGYTF. The CDR3, as DNA: TGTGCCAGCAGTTCGACCGGGACAGGGGTTTGGTATGGCTACACCTTC.

This chain links TRBV20-1 with TRBJ1-2; possible D gene TRBD1, 6 bases. Looked up from germline, CDR1 is DFQATT and CDR2 is SNEGSKA (reference sequence). This CDR3 has 16 amino acids. Trimming left V 0 bases short and J 4 bases short, with 18 bases between. The CDR3 reads CSARDSRGFSSYGYTF. The CDR3 DNA reads TGCAGTGCTAGAGATAGCAGGGGCTTTTCGTCCTATGGCTACACCTTC.

This clonotype was recorded at least ten times. The rearrangement joins TRBV10-3 to TRBJ2-5, with 11 bases fitting TRBD2. There are 16 residues in the CDR3. Trimming removed 1 base from V and 2 bases from J; junction bases left unmatched: 3. Germline V CDR1 and CDR2: ENHRY, SYGVKD. CDR3 sequence: CAISEWPSGGQETQYF. The CDR3 DNA reads TGTGCCATCAGTGAGTGGCCTAGCGGGGGGCAAGAGACCCAGTACTTC.

Only a few counts were recorded for this clonotype. This sequence joins TRBV10-2 and TRBJ2-1; D is ambiguous. The V gene's germline CDR1 is WSHSY and CDR2 SAAADI. CDR3 length: 11 amino acids. Trimming removed 2 bases at V and 9 bases at J, with 5 bases between. CDR3 amino acids: CASSEAFEQFF. In DNA form, the CDR3 reads TGCGCCAGCAGTGAGGCGTTTGAGCAGTTCTTC.

This chain uses TRBV24-1 with TRBJ2-1; TRBD2 agrees at 11 bases. J gave up 4 bases and V 5 bases, and 6 bases lay outside the gene matches. The length of the CDR3 is 16 residues. Per the germline V gene, CDR1 is KGHDR and CDR2 is SFDVKD. In nucleotides, the CDR3 is TGTGCCACCAGTGCCGGGACTAGCGGATTTTACAATGAGCAGTTCTTC. This codes for CATSAGTSGFYNEQFF.

This chain connects TRBV10-3 to TRBJ2-2; perhaps TRBD2 as D (6 bases). V was cut by 5 bases and J by 0 bases, with 13 bases left in between. CDR3 length equals 16 residues. Germline CDR1 and CDR2: ENHRY and SYGVKD. In DNA, the CDR3 is TGTGCCATCAGTATGGGGGGAGTTTCGAACACCGGGGAGCTGTTTTTT. Translation: CAISMGGVSNTGELFF.

The chain links TRBV18 to TRBJ2-1; D may be TRBD2 (6 bases). The germline V gene has CDR1 KGHSH and CDR2 LQKENI. The V end was cut by 4 bases, the J end by 6 bases, with 16 bases between. The CDR3 totals 15 residues. The CDR3: CASSRGVGVVNEQFF. The CDR3, as DNA: TGTGCCAGCTCACGCGGGGTCGGGGTCGTCAATGAGCAGTTCTTC.

This clonotype has only a few counts. The V call is TRBV6-5, the J call TRBJ1-6; D unresolved. Trimming pared 2 bases from V and 5 bases from J, leaving 13 bases between. Germline CDR1 and CDR2: MNHEY and SVGAGI. The CDR3 covers 16 residues. The CDR3 sequence is CASSYVWTGDNSPLHF. The CDR3 DNA is TGTGCCAGCAGTTACGTCTGGACGGGCGATAATTCACCCCTCCACTTT.

This clonotype was detected ten times or more. V and J are TRBV24-1 and TRBJ2-1; D is unclear. This CDR3 is built from 16 residues. Between the trimmed V and J ends, which lost 0 bases and 2 bases, there was a span of 10 bases. Germline lookup yields CDR1 KGHDR and CDR2 SFDVKD. CDR3 sequence reads: CATSDLSASTYNEQFF. The DNA for the CDR3 is TGTGCCACCAGTGATTTGTCCGCCTCCACCTACAATGAGCAGTTCTTC.

This clonotype turned up a few times. This sequence joins TRBV4-2 and TRBJ2-1; 8 bases are a match to TRBD1. Germline V gene lookup returns CDR1 LGHNA and CDR2 YNFKEQ. This CDR3 is 15 amino acids long. The V and J ends lost 4 bases and 0 bases, in that order; junction bases with no gene match: 2. The DNA of the CDR3 is TGTGCCAGCAGCCCTCAGGGGGCCTCCTACAATGAGCAGTTCTTC. Its translation: CASSPQGASYNEQFF.

The chain has TRBV9 and TRBJ2-1; D remains ambiguous. The CDR3 is 14 amino acids. The V gene lost 0 bases and the J gene lost 6 bases, with 10 bases spanning the gap. CDR1 is SGDLS and CDR2 is YYNGEE in the germline V gene. The CDR3 DNA follows: TGTGCCAGCAGCGTAGAAAGCGTTCGCAATGAGCAGTTCTTC. Its translation: CASSVESVRNEQFF.

This clonotype was observed a few times. The chain employs TRBV11-2 and TRBJ1-4, with D possibly matching TRBD1 (5 bases). CDR1 and CDR2 (germline): SGHAT, FQNNGV. The CDR3 totals 15 residues. Trimming took 5 bases from V and 4 from J, leaving 14 bases between them. CDR3 protein: CASSLQGIGNEKLFF. The CDR3 bases are TGTGCCAGCAGCCTGCAGGGTATCGGTAATGAAAAACTGTTTTTT.

As concerns this clonotype: One end of the junction is discordant with germline, which a read error may explain. J is TRBJ2-7 and V is TRBV13; 7 bases line up with TRBD1. This CDR3 contains 15 residues. CDR1 is PRHDT and CDR2 is FYEKMQ in the germline V gene (reference sequence). CDR3 sequence: CASSVGTDRAYEQYF. CDR3 DNA sequence: TGTGCCAGCAGCGTAGGGACAGATCGGGCCTACGAGCAGTACTTC.

The V and J genes are TRBV5-5 and TRBJ2-3; 14 bases agree with TRBD2. This CDR3 has 17 residues. Germline CDR1 SGHKS, CDR2 YYEKEE (reference sequence). V was clipped by 4 bases and J by 0 bases; unmatched bases: 4. CDR3: CASSRGTSGGSTDTQYF. The CDR3 bases are TGTGCCAGCAGCAGAGGGACTAGCGGGGGTAGCACAGATACGCAGTATTTT.

This clonotype was recorded many times. The V and J genes are TRBV5-1 and TRBJ1-1; 9 bases match TRBD1. The CDR3 length is 16 residues. Germline trimming cut 0 bases from V and 4 bases from J; bases unmatched to any gene: 7. Germline values: CDR1 SGHRS, CDR2 YFSETQ. The CDR3 loop reads CASSLASGQGFTEAFF. Here the CDR3 DNA reads TGCGCCAGCAGCTTGGCGTCGGGACAGGGATTCACTGAAGCTTTCTTT.

The chain employs TRBV20-1 and TRBJ2-7, with a weak D call TRBD2 (6 bases). The length of the CDR3 is 15 residues. V lost 1 base, J lost 3 bases, and 16 bases lay in between. Germline V gene sequence: CDR1 DFQATT, CDR2 SNEGSKA (reference sequence). The DNA of the CDR3 is TGCAGTGCTAGAGCCCCCGGGACTGTACTCTACGAGCAGTACTTC. Protein sequence: CSARAPGTVLYEQYF.

This chain joins TRBV20-1 and TRBJ2-1, with 14 bases aligning to TRBD2. This CDR3 contains 18 residues. The V and J ends lost 5 bases and 7 bases, in that order; junction bases with no gene match: 16. Germline V gene sequence: CDR1 DFQATT, CDR2 SNEGSKA (reference sequence). CDR3 nucleotide sequence: TGCAGTGCTCATAGACTAGCGGGAGGGCCCCTGGCAATGAATGAGCAGTTCTTC. It yields the protein CSAHRLAGGPLAMNEQFF.

The chain carries TRBV5-1 and TRBJ2-7, with D perhaps matching TRBD1 or TRBD2 (5 bases each). The CDR3 totals 13 residues. V was trimmed by 3 bases and J by 2 bases, leaving 9 bases between them. Germline V lookup: CDR1 SGHRS, CDR2 YFSETQ. CDR3 in amino acids: CASSSRDPYEQYF. DNA of the CDR3: TGCGCCAGCAGCTCCCGGGACCCCTACGAGCAGTACTTC.

Written as DNA, the CDR3 is TGCGCCAGCAAAAAAATATCCGGGACAGGGAACACCGGGGAGCTGTTTTTT. Translation gives CASKKISGTGNTGELFF. This chain connects TRBV5-1 to TRBJ2-2, with 8 bases matching TRBD1. The V gene end was trimmed by 6 bases and the J gene end by 1 base; junction bases not matched to a gene: 11. Germline CDR1 and CDR2: SGHRS and YFSETQ. The CDR3 consists of 17 residues.

This clonotype was detected a few times. V usage is TRBV6-2 or TRBV6-3 and J usage is TRBJ2-4, with TRBD2 identical over 11 bases. The CDR3 contains 18 residues. Trimming removed 5 bases from V and 0 bases from J; junction bases left unmatched: 9. Germline V gene lookup returns CDR1 MNHEY and CDR2 SVGEGT. This CDR3 reads CASSTETSGTLAKNIQYF. The CDR3 nucleotides read TGTGCCAGCAGTACCGAGACTAGCGGGACTTTAGCCAAAAACATTCAGTACTTC.

This sequence joins TRBV9 and TRBJ1-1; D perhaps matches TRBD1 (6 bases). The length of the CDR3 is 15 residues. V was shortened by 4 bases and J by 0 bases, with 13 bases between the two germline ends. Germline lookup yields CDR1 SGDLS and CDR2 YYNGEE. The CDR3 region is CASSLAGDMNTEAFF. The CDR3, as DNA: TGTGCCAGCAGCCTCGCGGGGGACATGAACACTGAAGCTTTCTTT.